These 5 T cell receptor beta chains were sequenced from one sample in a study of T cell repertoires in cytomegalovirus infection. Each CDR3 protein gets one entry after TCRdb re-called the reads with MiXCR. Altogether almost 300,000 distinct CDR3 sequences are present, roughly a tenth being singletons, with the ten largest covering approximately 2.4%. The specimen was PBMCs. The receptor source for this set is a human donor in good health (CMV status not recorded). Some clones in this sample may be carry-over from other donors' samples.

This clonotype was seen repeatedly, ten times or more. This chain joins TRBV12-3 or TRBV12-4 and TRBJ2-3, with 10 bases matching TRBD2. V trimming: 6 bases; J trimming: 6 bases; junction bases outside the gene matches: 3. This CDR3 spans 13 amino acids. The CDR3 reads CASRAGGPDTQYF. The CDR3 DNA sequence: TGTGCCAGCAGAGCGGGGGGGCCCGATACGCAGTATTTT.

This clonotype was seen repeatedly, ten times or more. CDR3 DNA sequence: TGCGCCAGCAGTGAGTCCCGTGGGGCTCCCCTAGATACGCAGTATTTT. Translating it yields CASSESRGAPLDTQYF. The chain is built from TRBV10-1 and TRBJ2-3, with D possibly matching TRBD1 (5 bases). This CDR3 is 16 amino acids long. Germline assignment: CDR1 WNHNN and CDR2 SYGVQD (reference sequence). Trimming took 0 bases from V and 5 from J, leaving 15 bases between them.

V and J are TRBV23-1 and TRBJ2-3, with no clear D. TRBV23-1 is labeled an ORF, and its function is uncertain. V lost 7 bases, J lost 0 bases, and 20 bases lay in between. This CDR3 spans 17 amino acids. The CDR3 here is CASNQLQLNVSTDTQYF. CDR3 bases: TGCGCCAGCAATCAGCTACAGCTAAACGTTAGCACAGATACGCAGTATTTT.

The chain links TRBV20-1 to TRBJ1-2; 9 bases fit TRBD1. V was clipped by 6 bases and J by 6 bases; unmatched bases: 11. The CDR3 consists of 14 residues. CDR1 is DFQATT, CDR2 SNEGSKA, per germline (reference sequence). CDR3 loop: CSAPGQGRGDGYTF. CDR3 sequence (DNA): TGCAGTGCCCCGGGACAGGGTAGAGGGGATGGCTACACCTTC.

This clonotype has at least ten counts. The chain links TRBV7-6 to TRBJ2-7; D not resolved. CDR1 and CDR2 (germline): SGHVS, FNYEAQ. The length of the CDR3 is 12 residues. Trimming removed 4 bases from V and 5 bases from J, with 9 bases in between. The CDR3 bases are TGTGCCAGCAGCTCCTACTATAACGAGCAGTACTTC. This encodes CASSSYYNEQYF.